This T cell receptor beta chain was captured in a study of tumor-infiltrating lymphocytes in primary liver carcinoma. Study-level results: The study found only about 7.5-25% of top clones in all five tumor regions.

A primer matching the constant region was used to make TCR beta cDNA from approximately 0.45 ug of total RNA. Generation of the TCR beta libraries relied on three nested multiplex PCR rounds using slightly modified ARM-PCR. Rounds one and two of PCR, each of 9 to 11 cycles, were primed with TRBV1-TRBV30 forward primers and a C-beta reverse primer. A single record per CDR3 protein comes from TCRdb applying MiXCR to the multiplex PCR reads. The data show roughly 100,000 distinct CDR3 sequences, with around 73% seen just once and 12% held by the top ten. Bulk tissue was left unsorted, and RNA and DNA were co-extracted from about 20-30 mg of it. On this clonotype itself: The antigen is undetermined. At one of its ends the junction is not consistent with the germline gene, which may arise from a read error.

Germline CDR1 is SGHTA and CDR2 is FQGNSA. This CDR3 comprises 14 residues. The chain is built from TRBV7-2 and TRBJ2-7, with TRBD1 matching 7 bases. The specimen sequenced was liver tumor tissue from sampling region 2. The subset denotes: tumor region T2, inferior pole. The TCR originated in a woman aged 60-75 years with primary liver carcinoma and hepatitis B virus infection. CDR3 residues: CASNLGGTAYEQYF. The CDR3 DNA reads as TGTGCCAGCAACTTAGGTGGGACAGCCTACGAGCAGTACTTC.